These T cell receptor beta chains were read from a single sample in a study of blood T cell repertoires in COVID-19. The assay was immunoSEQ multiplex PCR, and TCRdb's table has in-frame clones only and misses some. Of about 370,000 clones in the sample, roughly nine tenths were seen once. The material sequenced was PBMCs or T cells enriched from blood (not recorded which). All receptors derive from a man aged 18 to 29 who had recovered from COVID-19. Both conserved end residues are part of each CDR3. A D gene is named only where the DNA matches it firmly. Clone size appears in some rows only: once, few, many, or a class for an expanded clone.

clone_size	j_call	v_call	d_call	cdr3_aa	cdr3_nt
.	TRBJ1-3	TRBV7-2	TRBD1	CASSLTGGVNTIYF	TGTGCCAGCAGCTTGACAGGGGGTGTAAACACCATATATTTT
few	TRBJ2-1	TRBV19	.	CASSIGINNEQFF	TGTGCCAGTAGTATCGGTATTAACAATGAGCAGTTCTTC
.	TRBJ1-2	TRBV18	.	CASSPKDSYGYTF	TGTGCCAGCTCACCGAAGGACAGCTATGGCTACACCTTC
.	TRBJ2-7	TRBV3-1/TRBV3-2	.	CASSPWGQGSYEQYF	TGTGCCAGCAGCCCTTGGGGCCAGGGTAGCTACGAGCAGTACTTC
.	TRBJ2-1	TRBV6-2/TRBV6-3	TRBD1	CASSSPTGGFVF	TGTGCCAGCAGTTCTCCTACAGGGGGGTTTGTCTTC
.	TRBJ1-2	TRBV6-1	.	CASSEAARANGYTF	TGTGCCAGCAGTGAAGCAGCCAGGGCAAATGGCTACACCTTC
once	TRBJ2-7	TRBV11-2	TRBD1	CASSFSGTGSHEQYF	TGTGCCAGCAGCTTCTCCGGGACAGGGTCCCACGAGCAGTACTTC
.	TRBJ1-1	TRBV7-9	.	CASSLASAGEAFF	TGTGCCAGCAGCTTAGCATCGGCCGGGGAAGCTTTCTTT
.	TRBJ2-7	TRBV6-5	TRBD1	CASRGQGGSYEQYF	TGTGCCAGCCGAGGACAGGGGGGCTCCTACGAGCAGTACTTC
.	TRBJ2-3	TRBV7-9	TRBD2	CASSSPLWGRETDTQYF	TGTGCCAGCAGCTCGCCCCTTTGGGGGAGGGAAACAGATACGCAGTATTTT
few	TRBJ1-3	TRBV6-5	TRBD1	CASSYWTGTGNTIYF	TGTGCCAGCAGTTACTGGACAGGGACGGGAAACACCATATATTTT
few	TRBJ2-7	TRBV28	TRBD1	CASSLIWPRPRDRSRKQYF	TGTGCCAGCAGTTTAATCTGGCCGAGACCCCGGGACAGGTCGAGGAAGCAGTACTTC
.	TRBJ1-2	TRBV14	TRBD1	CASSPGTGFGYTF	TGTGCCAGCAGCCCCGGGACAGGGTTCGGCTACACCTTC
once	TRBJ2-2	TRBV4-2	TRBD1	CASSSPTGGRNTGELFF	TGTGCCAGCAGCTCACCTACAGGGGGCCGGAACACCGGGGAGCTGTTTTTT
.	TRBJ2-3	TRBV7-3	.	CASSSAGSDTQYF	TGTGCCAGCAGCTCCGCGGGGTCAGATACGCAGTATTTT
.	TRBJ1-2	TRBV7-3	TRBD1	CASSLGQGGDGYTF	TGTGCCAGCAGCCTAGGACAGGGAGGGGATGGCTACACCTTC
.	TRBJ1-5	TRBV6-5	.	CASRPGDNQPQHF	TGTGCCAGCAGGCCGGGAGACAATCAGCCCCAGCATTTT
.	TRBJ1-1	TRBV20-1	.	CSADRGTEAFF	TGCAGTGCAGACCGGGGGACTGAAGCTTTCTTT
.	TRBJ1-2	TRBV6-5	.	CASSYRTNYGYTF	TGTGCCAGCAGTTACCGGACAAACTATGGCTACACCTTC
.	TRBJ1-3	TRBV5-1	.	CASSLNFRRSSGNTIYF	TGCGCCAGCAGCTTAAATTTCCGGAGATCTTCTGGAAACACCATATATTTT
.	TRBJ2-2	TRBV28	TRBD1	CASSSFSGQGVTGELFF	TGTGCCAGCAGTAGTTTTTCGGGACAGGGTGTTACCGGGGAGCTGTTTTTT
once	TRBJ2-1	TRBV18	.	CASSELSSYNEQFF	TGTGCCAGCTCTGAGTTGAGCTCCTACAATGAGCAGTTCTTC
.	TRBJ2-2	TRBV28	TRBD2	CASRVGGTGELFF	TGTGCCAGCAGGGTCGGGGGGACCGGGGAGCTGTTTTTT
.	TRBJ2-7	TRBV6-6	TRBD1	CASSYSTGGNYEQYF	TGTGCCAGCAGTTACTCGACAGGGGGTAACTACGAGCAGTACTTC
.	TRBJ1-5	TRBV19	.	CASSEFGGQPQHF	TGTGCCAGTAGTGAATTCGGGGGTCAGCCCCAGCATTTT
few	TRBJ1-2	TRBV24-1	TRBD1	CATSDGDRAYGYTF	TGTGCCACCAGTGATGGGGACAGGGCTTATGGCTACACCTTC
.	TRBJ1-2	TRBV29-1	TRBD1	CSVNPDRELEGYTF	TGCAGCGTCAATCCGGACAGGGAATTAGAAGGCTACACCTTC
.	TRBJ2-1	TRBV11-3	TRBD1	CASSHTGTGVNEQFF	TGTGCCAGCAGCCATACCGGGACAGGGGTGAATGAGCAGTTCTTC
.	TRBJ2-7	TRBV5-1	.	CASSLAAGAPYEQYF	TGCGCCAGCAGCTTGGCAGCAGGGGCCCCCTACGAGCAGTACTTC
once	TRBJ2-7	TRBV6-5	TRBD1	CASRAGQGPNEQYF	TGTGCCAGCAGGGCGGGACAGGGTCCCAACGAGCAGTACTTC
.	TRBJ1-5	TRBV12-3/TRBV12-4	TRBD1	CASSGQGPQPQHF	TGTGCCAGCAGTGGACAGGGGCCTCAGCCCCAGCATTTT
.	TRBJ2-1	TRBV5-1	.	CASRLAANNEQFF	TGCGCCAGCAGACTAGCTGCTAACAATGAGCAGTTCTTC
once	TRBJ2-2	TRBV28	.	CASSSQGIGELFF	TGTGCCAGCAGTTCGCAGGGGATCGGGGAGCTGTTTTTT
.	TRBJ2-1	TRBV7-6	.	CASSLSAGEYNEQFF	TGTGCCAGCAGCTTATCCGCGGGCGAGTACAATGAGCAGTTCTTC
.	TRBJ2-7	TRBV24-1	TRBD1	CATSDLKQTGTGEQYF	TGTGCCACCAGTGATCTAAAGCAGACAGGGACGGGGGAGCAGTACTTC
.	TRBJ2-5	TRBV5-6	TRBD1	CASSLGVGDRQETQYF	TGTGCCAGCAGCTTGGGCGTCGGGGACAGGCAAGAGACCCAGTACTTC
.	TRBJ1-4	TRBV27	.	CASSFNRDEKLFF	TGTGCCAGCAGTTTTAACAGGGACGAAAAACTGTTTTTT
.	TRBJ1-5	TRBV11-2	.	CASSGQSNQPQHF	TGTGCCAGCAGCGGACAGAGCAATCAGCCCCAGCATTTT
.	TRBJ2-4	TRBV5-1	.	CASSFHLRRDIQYF	TGCGCCAGCAGCTTTCATTTAAGGAGGGACATTCAGTACTTC
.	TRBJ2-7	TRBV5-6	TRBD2	CASSWTSGGGPQYF	TGTGCCAGCAGCTGGACTAGCGGGGGCGGACCGCAGTACTTC
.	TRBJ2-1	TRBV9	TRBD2	CASSVERGGDEQFF	TGTGCCAGCAGCGTCGAGCGGGGGGGCGATGAGCAGTTCTTC
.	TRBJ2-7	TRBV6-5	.	CASRSAAATYEQYF	TGTGCCAGCAGGTCCGCGGCCGCGACCTACGAGCAGTACTTC
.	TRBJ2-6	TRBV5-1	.	CASSSGVFALGANVLTF	TGCGCCAGCAGCTCTGGTGTGTTCGCTCTAGGGGCCAACGTCCTGACTTTC
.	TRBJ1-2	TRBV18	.	CASSPPDRNYGYTF	TGTGCCAGCTCACCACCGGACAGAAACTATGGCTACACCTTC
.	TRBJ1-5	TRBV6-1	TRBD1	CASSERTGGHQPQHF	TGTGCCAGCAGTGAACGGACAGGGGGCCATCAGCCCCAGCATTTT
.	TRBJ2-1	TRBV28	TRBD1	CASSGGQGSYNEQFF	TGTGCCAGCAGCGGGGGACAGGGCTCCTACAATGAGCAGTTCTTC
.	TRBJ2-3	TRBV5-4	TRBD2	CASRETSGSTDTQYF	TGTGCCAGCAGGGAGACTAGCGGGAGTACAGATACGCAGTATTTT
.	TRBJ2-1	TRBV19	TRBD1	CASSTPPTGQVALDSYNEQFF	TGTGCCAGTAGTACCCCGCCGACGGGACAGGTAGCGCTAGACTCCTACAATGAGCAGTTCTTC
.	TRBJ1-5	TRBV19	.	CASSIGGNQPQHF	TGTGCCAGTAGTATAGGAGGAAATCAGCCCCAGCATTTT
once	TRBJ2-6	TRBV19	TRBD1	CASWTGGASPSGANVLTF	TGTGCCAGTTGGACAGGGGGCGCCTCCCCATCTGGGGCCAACGTCCTGACTTTC